These 7 T cell receptor beta chains share one sample of origin, sequenced in a study of T cell responses to AZD1222 COVID-19 vaccine. Clones were read by immunoSEQ multiplex PCR, and TCRdb kept only the in-frame ones, dropping some. The sample shows roughly 110,000 clones, more than 75% of them seen only once. The sequenced sample was peripheral blood, obtained on day 0 of AZD1222 vaccination. Receptors were obtained from an adult in good health.

The genes are TRBV4-2 and TRBJ1-3; 8 positions agree with TRBD1. The CDR3 has 17 residues. Trimming cost V 1 base and J 4 bases; bases outside gene matches: 9. Germline CDR1 is LGHNA and CDR2 is YNFKEQ. The CDR3, as DNA: TGTGCCAGCAGCCAAGGAGTGCAGGGGGCAGGAGGAAACACCATATATTTT. Residues: CASSQGVQGAGGNTIYF.

The chain joins TRBV3-1 (or the pseudogene TRBV3-2) to TRBJ1-4, with 7 bases lining up with TRBD1. The CDR3 runs to 17 residues. Germline V lookup: CDR1 LGHDT, CDR2 YNNKEL (reference sequence). The V gene end was trimmed by 2 bases and the J gene end by 7 bases; junction bases not matched to a gene: 13. CDR3 nucleotide sequence: TGTGCCAGCAGCCAATCCCGAACCGGGACAGTCGGTGAAAAACTGTTTTTT. Protein sequence: CASSQSRTGTVGEKLFF.

The chain is built from TRBV28 and TRBJ1-3, with D unresolved. The V end was cut by 3 bases, the J end by 3 bases, with 18 bases between. CDR1 MDHEN and CDR2 SYDVKM come from the germline V gene. This CDR3 contains 17 residues. As DNA, the CDR3 is TGTGCCAGCAGTTTTATCACAGAAAAGCCTAGTGGAAACACCATATATTTT. Its protein product is CASSFITEKPSGNTIYF.

In regard to this clone: Distinct nucleotide sequences in the sample also encode this CDR3. CDR3 nucleotide sequence: TGCGCCAGCAGCTTGGTAGGGGGATCCTACGAGCAGTACTTC. Encoded protein: CASSLVGGSYEQYF. The chain uses TRBV5-1 and TRBJ2-7, with D maybe TRBD1 (6 bases). This CDR3 contains 14 residues. The V end lost 0 bases, the J end lost 1 base, and 8 bases lay between the germline ends. Germline V gives CDR1 SGHRS, CDR2 YFSETQ. The whole variable domain, remainder taken from reference TRBV5-1 and TRBJ2-7, is KAGVTQTPRYLIKTRGQQVTLSCSPISGHRSVSWYQQTPGQGLQFLFEYFSETQRNKGNFPGRFSGRQFSNSRSEMNVSTLELGDSALYLCASSLVGGSYEQYFGPGTRLTVT.

The chain has TRBV3-1 (or the pseudogene TRBV3-2) and TRBJ2-2; 12 bases match TRBD2. This CDR3 is 17 amino acids long. The trim removed 1 base at V and 6 bases at J, leaving 6 bases unmatched. In germline, CDR1 is LGHDT, CDR2 YNNKEL (reference sequence). The CDR3 region has the DNA TGTGCCAGCAGCCAAGGGCGACTAGCGGGAGTAGCCGGGGAGCTGTTTTTT. Protein: CASSQGRLAGVAGELFF.

The genes are TRBV5-1 and TRBJ2-3; 8 positions agree with TRBD1. The CDR3 has 15 amino acids. V was clipped by 4 bases and J by 2 bases; unmatched bases: 6. CDR1 and CDR2 from the germline V gene are SGHRS and YFSETQ. The CDR3 DNA sequence: TGCGCCAGCAGCCGAGAGACAGGGGACACAGATACGCAGTATTTT. It translates to CASSRETGDTDTQYF.

The V gene is TRBV6-5, the J gene TRBJ2-7; 9 bases fit TRBD1. With V trimmed by 6 bases and J by 1 base, 7 bases remained unmatched. The CDR3 runs to 15 residues. The germline V gene has CDR1 MNHEY and CDR2 SVGAGI. In DNA form, the CDR3 reads TGTGCCAGCAGACCGACAGGGGGTAATTCCTACGAGCAGTACTTC. Translated: CASRPTGGNSYEQYF.